One TCR beta chain is described in this entry. TCRdb called the PCR reads again in MiXCR, with one record for every CDR3 protein. This table holds about 85,000 distinct CDR3 sequences, approximately 52% found once. The data derive from a study of CDR3 diversity in severe acne. V was cut by 1 base and J by 5 bases, with 12 bases left in between. The CDR3 consists of 14 residues. CDR1 is SQVTM, CDR2 ANQGSEA, per germline. The TCR comes from a male donor in good health, serving as a control. Sequencing used blood. The rearrangement links TRBV29-1 to TRBJ2-1; weak D call: TRBD2 (6 bases). This CDR3 is CSVEVTSPHNEQFF. The DNA for the CDR3 is TGCAGCGTTGAAGTTACTAGCCCACACAATGAGCAGTTCTTC.